This entry concerns a single T cell receptor (beta chain). Its binding antigen is unknown. Nothing much larger sits one base from this clone, and base qualities are not available. These data belong to a study of blood T cell repertoires in COVID-19 (dated by TCRdb to between 2020 and 2021). Broadly, across the study: Samples covering the acute and convalescent phases of COVID-19 were provided by collaborators in the United States, Italy and Spain. The samples were drawn from the first 160 participants of the ongoing ImmuneRACE study and from over 950 subjects provided by 6 global collaborators. Where HLA class I and class II types were available, the types were taken from metadata supplied by the sample provider, not from assay-based typing. A freely available public database, intended as a resource for researchers studying the immune response to SARS-CoV-2, is where the repertoires were released. The dataset comprised deeply sampled blood TCRbeta repertoires from subjects exposed to, actively infected with, or recovered from COVID-19. A de-identified subject ID, COVID-19 status, age in years and sex were almost always included in the sample metadata. The prospective study material was composed of cDNA or gDNA derived from T cells, B-cell-depleted T cells, or PBMCs.

One collaborating source in Seattle enrolled patients while the patients were actively infected and followed the patients over time throughout the course of disease. Each collaborating institution followed its own protocols to collect whole blood in K2EDTA tubes. For TCRbeta analysis, collaborators shipped samples as frozen whole blood, isolated PBMCs, or DNA extracted from either of those sample types. The germline V gene (reference sequence) provides CDR1 LGHDT and CDR2 YNNKEL. V trim: 4 bases; J trim: 1 base; unmatched bases: 6. Counted from cysteine to phenylalanine, this CDR3 has 15 amino acids. Solely the CDR3 DNA is kept, with 45 bases framed from the first base. Study-level results and caveats: The amount of clinical and demographic metadata varied by source and participant and was provided uncurated.

The immunoSEQ Assay, a bias-controlled multiplex PCR, was used to amplify TCRbeta CDR3 regions from genomic DNA. Turning to the authors' computational methods: Nucleated cell counts per sample were estimated from amplification of reference gene primers within the assay. To quantify the absolute abundance of each unique TCRbeta CDR3 rearrangement, sequence reads were collapsed and filtered. For each sample, productive Simpson clonality was calculated as the square root of Simpson's diversity index across productive rearrangements. The table was pulled from immuneACCESS by TCRdb, which kept in-frame rearrangements only. Such tables lose some clones; where checked, under half of the loss comes from unresolved V genes, and the rest has no known cause. D and trimming come from the DNA, and the V and J calls and clone size come from that table. Present in this sample are roughly 170,000 clones, approximately 84% of which were seen just once. The ten largest clonotypes hold 5.4% of the sample.

The clonotype comes from a woman in her forties or fifties with COVID-19, enrolled during active disease. Sequencing was performed on peripheral blood. The V gene is TRBV3-1 (or the pseudogene TRBV3-2) and the J gene is TRBJ1-1, with 7 bases aligning to TRBD1. The nucleotide sequence is given as TGTGCCAGCAGCCCAGGGACAGACTGGAACACTGAAGCTTTCTTT. Translation gives CASSPGTDWNTEAFF.